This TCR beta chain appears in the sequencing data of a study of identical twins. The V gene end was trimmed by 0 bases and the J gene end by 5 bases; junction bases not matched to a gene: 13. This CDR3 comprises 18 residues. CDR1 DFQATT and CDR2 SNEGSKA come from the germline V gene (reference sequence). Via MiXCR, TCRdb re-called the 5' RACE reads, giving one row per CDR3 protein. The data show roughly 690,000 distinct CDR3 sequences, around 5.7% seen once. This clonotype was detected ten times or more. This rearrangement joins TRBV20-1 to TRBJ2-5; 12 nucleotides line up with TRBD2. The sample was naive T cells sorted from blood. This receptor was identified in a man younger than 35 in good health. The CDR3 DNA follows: TGCAGTGCTAGAGATTCTCCGCCGACTAGCGGGAGAATGGAGACCCAGTACTTC. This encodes CSARDSPPTSGRMETQYF.